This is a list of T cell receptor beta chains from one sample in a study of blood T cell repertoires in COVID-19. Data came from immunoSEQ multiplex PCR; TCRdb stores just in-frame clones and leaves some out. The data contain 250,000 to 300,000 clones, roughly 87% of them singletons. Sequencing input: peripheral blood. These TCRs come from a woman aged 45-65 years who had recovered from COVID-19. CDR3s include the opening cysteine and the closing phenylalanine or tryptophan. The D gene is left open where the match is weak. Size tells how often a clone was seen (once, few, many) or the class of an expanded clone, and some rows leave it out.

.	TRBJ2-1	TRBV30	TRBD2	CAWSVFQREYNEQFF	TGTGCCTGGAGTGTCTTCCAGCGGGAATACAATGAGCAGTTCTTC
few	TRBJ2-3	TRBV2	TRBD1	CASSYAGGDTQYF	TGTGCCAGCAGCTATGCAGGGGGAGATACGCAGTATTTT
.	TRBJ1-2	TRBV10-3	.	CAINGGAHGYTF	TGTGCCATCAATGGCGGAGCTCATGGCTACACCTTC
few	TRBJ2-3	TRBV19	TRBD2	CASSIDGGGAGDTQYF	TGTGCCAGTAGTATAGATGGCGGGGGGGCCGGGGATACGCAGTATTTT
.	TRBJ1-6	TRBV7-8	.	CASSFYRAENSPLHF	TGTGCCAGCAGCTTCTACAGGGCTGAGAATTCACCCCTCCACTTT
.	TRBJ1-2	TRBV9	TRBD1	CASSGPGTGGYYGYTF	TGTGCCAGCAGCGGACCGGGTACAGGGGGTTACTATGGCTACACCTTC
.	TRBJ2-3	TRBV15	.	CATSRDGGPDTQYF	TGTGCCACCAGCAGAGACGGGGGTCCAGATACGCAGTATTTT
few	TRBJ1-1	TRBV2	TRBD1	CASRARTGSVNTEAFF	TGTGCCAGCAGGGCTCGGACAGGGAGCGTTAACACTGAAGCTTTCTTT
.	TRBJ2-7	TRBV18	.	CASSPSGDSYEQYF	TGTGCCAGCTCACCTAGCGGTGACTCCTACGAGCAGTACTTC
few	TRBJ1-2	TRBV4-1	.	CASSWRQSSNYGYTF	TGCGCCAGCAGCTGGCGACAGAGTAGCAACTATGGCTACACCTTC
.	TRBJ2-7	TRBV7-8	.	CASSLTEGREQYF	TGTGCCAGCAGCTTAACGGAGGGTAGGGAGCAGTACTTC
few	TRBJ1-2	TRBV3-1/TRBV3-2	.	CASSQGRVDYGYTF	TGTGCCAGCAGCCAAGGGAGGGTGGACTATGGCTACACCTTC
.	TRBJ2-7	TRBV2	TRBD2	CASSEGRVEYF	TGTGCCAGCAGTGAGGGGAGGGTGGAGTACTTC
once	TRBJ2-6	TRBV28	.	CASRDAGQHSGANVLTF	TGTGCCAGCAGGGATGCGGGACAGCACTCTGGGGCCAACGTCCTGACTTTC
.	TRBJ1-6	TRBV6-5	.	CAESSYNSPLHF	TGTGCCGAGAGCTCCTATAATTCACCCCTCCACTTT
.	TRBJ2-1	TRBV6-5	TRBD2	CASSYSYGGNYEQFF	TGTGCCAGCAGTTACTCTTACGGGGGGAACTATGAGCAGTTCTTC
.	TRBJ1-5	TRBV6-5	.	CASRGGGQGQPQHF	TGTGCCAGCAGGGGAGGGGGGCAGGGTCAGCCCCAGCATTTT
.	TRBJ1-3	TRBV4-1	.	CASSQDRGRQLNTIYF	TGCGCCAGCAGCCAAGATAGGGGTCGACAGTTAAACACCATATATTTT
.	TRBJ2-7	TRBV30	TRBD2	CAWRAGRYEQYF	TGTGCCTGGAGAGCGGGGAGATACGAGCAGTACTTC
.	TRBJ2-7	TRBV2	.	CASSPDRFPLSYEQYF	TGTGCCAGCAGCCCTGACAGGTTTCCCCTCTCCTACGAGCAGTACTTC
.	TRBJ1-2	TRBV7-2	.	CASSPTPDRNYGYTF	TGTGCCAGCAGCCCCACCCCCGACAGGAACTATGGCTACACCTTC
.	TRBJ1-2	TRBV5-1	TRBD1	CASSSGTGGGYTF	TGCGCCAGCAGCTCCGGGACAGGGGGAGGCTACACCTTC
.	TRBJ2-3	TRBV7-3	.	CASSLTILDTQYF	TGTGCCAGCAGCTTAACTATCCTAGATACGCAGTATTTT
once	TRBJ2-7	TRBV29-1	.	CSVDSGYEQYF	TGCAGCGTTGATAGTGGCTACGAGCAGTACTTC
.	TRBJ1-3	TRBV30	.	CAWNRDYSGNTIYF	TGTGCCTGGAACAGGGATTACTCTGGAAACACCATATATTTT
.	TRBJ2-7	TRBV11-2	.	CASRRTGLEQYF	TGTGCCAGCAGGCGAACAGGGCTCGAGCAGTACTTC
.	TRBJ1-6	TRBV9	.	CASSVAAGRNSPLHF	TGTGCCAGCAGCGTCGCTGCAGGGAGGAATTCACCCCTCCACTTT
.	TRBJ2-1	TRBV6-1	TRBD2	CASSGTSGGLSYNEQFF	TGTGCCAGCAGTGGAACTAGCGGGGGGCTATCCTACAATGAGCAGTTCTTC
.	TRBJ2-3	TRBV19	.	CASREGRIDFTDTQYF	TGTGCCAGTAGGGAAGGGAGAATCGATTTCACAGATACGCAGTATTTT
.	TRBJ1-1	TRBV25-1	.	CASSEYRRTSDTEAFF	TGTGCCAGCAGTGAATATCGGAGGACGTCTGACACTGAAGCTTTCTTT
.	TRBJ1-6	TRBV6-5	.	CASMTEPNNSPLHF	TGTGCCAGCATGACAGAACCTAATAATTCACCCCTCCACTTT
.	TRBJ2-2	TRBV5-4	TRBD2	CASRDLAGKSNTGELFF	TGTGCCAGCAGGGACCTAGCGGGGAAGTCGAACACCGGGGAGCTGTTTTTT
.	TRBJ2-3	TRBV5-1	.	CASSLAARGAGTDTQYF	TGCGCCAGCAGCTTGGCCGCTCGGGGGGCTGGCACAGATACGCAGTATTTT
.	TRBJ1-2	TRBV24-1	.	CATSGQSGRDYGYTF	TGTGCCACCAGTGGGCAGTCTGGGAGGGACTATGGCTACACCTTC
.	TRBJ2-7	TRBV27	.	CASSSPGEEQYF	TGTGCCAGCAGTTCGCCGGGGGAAGAGCAGTACTTC
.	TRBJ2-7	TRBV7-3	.	CASSLYPSYEQYF	TGTGCCAGCAGCTTATATCCTAGCTACGAGCAGTACTTC
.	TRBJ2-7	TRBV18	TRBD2	CASSPPGLADEAYEQYF	TGTGCCAGCTCACCACCAGGACTAGCGGACGAAGCCTACGAGCAGTACTTC
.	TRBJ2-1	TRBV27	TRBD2	CASQGQGLGYNEQFF	TGTGCCAGCCAAGGCCAGGGACTAGGTTACAATGAGCAGTTCTTC
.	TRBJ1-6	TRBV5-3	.	CEGGDNSPLHF	TGTGAAGGGGGGGATAATTCACCCCTCCACTTT
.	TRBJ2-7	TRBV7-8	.	CASSPVYGGIPTEQYF	TGTGCCAGCAGCCCAGTGTACGGGGGAATCCCCACCGAGCAGTACTTC
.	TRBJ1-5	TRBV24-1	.	CATSDLKDKFQPQHF	TGTGCCACCAGTGATTTGAAGGACAAATTTCAGCCCCAGCATTTT
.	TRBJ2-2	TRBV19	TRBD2	CASSIVTFGRVRNTGELFF	TGTGCCAGTAGTATAGTTACCTTCGGGAGGGTGCGGAACACCGGGGAGCTGTTTTTT
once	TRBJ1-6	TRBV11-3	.	CASSLGGTDNSPLHF	TGTGCCAGCAGCTTGGGCGGGACGGATAATTCACCCCTCCACTTT
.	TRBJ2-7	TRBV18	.	CASSHTGSYEQYF	TGTGCCAGCTCACATACAGGTTCCTACGAGCAGTACTTC
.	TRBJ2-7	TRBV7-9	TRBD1	CASSGTAYEQYF	TGTGCCAGCAGCGGGACAGCCTACGAGCAGTACTTC